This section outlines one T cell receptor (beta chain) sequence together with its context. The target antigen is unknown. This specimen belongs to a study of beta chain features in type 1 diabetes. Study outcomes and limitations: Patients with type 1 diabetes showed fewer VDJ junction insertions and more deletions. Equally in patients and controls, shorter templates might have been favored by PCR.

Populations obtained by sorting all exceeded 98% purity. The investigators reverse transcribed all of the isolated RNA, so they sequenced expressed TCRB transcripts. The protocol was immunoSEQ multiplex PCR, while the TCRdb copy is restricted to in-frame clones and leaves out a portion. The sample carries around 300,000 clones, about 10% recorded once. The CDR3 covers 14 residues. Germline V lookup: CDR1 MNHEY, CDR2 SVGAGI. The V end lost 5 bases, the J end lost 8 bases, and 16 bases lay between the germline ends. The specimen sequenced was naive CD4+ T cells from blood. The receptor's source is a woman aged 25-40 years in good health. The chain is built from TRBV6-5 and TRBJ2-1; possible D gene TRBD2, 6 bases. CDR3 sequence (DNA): TGTGCCAGCAGTGCCGGGAGAGGTTACGATGAGCAGTTCTTC. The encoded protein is CASSAGRGYDEQFF.